The rows below give T cell receptor beta chains drawn from one sample of a study of cytomegalovirus exposure and HLA in healthy donors. Sequencing was performed with immunoSEQ multiplex PCR; in TCRdb, only in-frame clones are kept and a portion is missing. In the table there are about 110,000 clones, about 76% of which are singletons. The sample taken for sequencing was PBMCs. These receptors all come from a woman aged 50 to 60 in good health and CMV-seropositive. Each CDR3 is given with its conserved first and last residue. The D gene is left open where the match is weak. Size tells how often a clone was seen (once, few, many) or the class of an expanded clone, and some rows leave it out.

v_call,j_call,d_call,clone_size,cdr3_aa,cdr3_nt
TRBV7-2,TRBJ2-1,-,-,CASSLAKQEQFF,TGTGCCAGCAGCTTAGCCAAACAGGAGCAGTTCTTC
TRBV28,TRBJ1-5,-,few,CASSAGFQPQHF,TGTGCCAGCAGTGCAGGGTTCCAGCCCCAGCATTTT
TRBV27,TRBJ1-5,-,-,CASSPTGSLDGNQPQHF,TGTGCCAGCAGTCCCACAGGGTCCTTGGATGGCAATCAGCCCCAGCATTTT
TRBV7-9,TRBJ1-3,-,-,CASSPRLLFGNTIYF,TGTGCCAGCAGCCCCCGACTCCTTTTTGGAAACACCATATATTTT
TRBV7-2,TRBJ2-2,TRBD2,-,CASSSPGGGAPRELFF,TGTGCCAGCAGCTCCCCGGGAGGAGGGGCTCCCCGGGAGCTGTTTTTT
TRBV7-2,TRBJ2-1,TRBD1,-,CASSSNRGSYNEQFF,TGTGCCAGCAGCTCAAACAGGGGCTCCTACAATGAGCAGTTCTTC
TRBV6-5,TRBJ1-2,-,-,CASIPGVQTGGYTF,TGTGCCAGCATTCCCGGGGTCCAGACTGGTGGCTACACCTTC
TRBV4-2,TRBJ1-3,-,-,CASSLEGQTFGNTIYF,TGTGCCAGCAGCCTAGAGGGGCAAACGTTTGGAAACACCATATATTTT
TRBV5-1,TRBJ2-3,TRBD2,-,CASSLALAGVSTDTQYF,TGCGCCAGCAGCTTGGCCTTAGCGGGGGTTAGCACAGATACGCAGTATTTT
TRBV7-9,TRBJ1-1,-,few,CASSFLTEAFF,TGTGCCAGCAGCTTCCTCACTGAAGCTTTCTTT
TRBV6-1,TRBJ2-3,-,-,CASSDSRTDTQYF,TGTGCCAGCAGTGATTCGAGGACAGATACGCAGTATTTT
TRBV7-9,TRBJ1-1,TRBD1,-,CASSARQGMTEAFF,TGTGCCAGCAGCGCCCGACAGGGAATGACTGAAGCTTTCTTT
TRBV13,TRBJ1-1,-,-,CASSLGRQVSSLNTEAFF,TGTGCCAGCAGCTTAGGCCGACAGGTTAGTTCTTTGAACACTGAAGCTTTCTTT
TRBV28,TRBJ2-7,TRBD1,-,CASSPHRDRDYEQYF,TGTGCCAGCAGCCCTCACCGGGACAGGGACTACGAGCAGTACTTC
TRBV7-2,TRBJ1-1,-,once,CASSLKQITEAFF,TGTGCCAGCAGCTTGAAACAGATCACTGAAGCTTTCTTT
TRBV15,TRBJ2-2,-,-,CATSRSRGAGELFF,TGTGCCACCAGCAGATCCAGGGGGGCCGGGGAGCTGTTTTTT
TRBV15,TRBJ2-7,-,-,CATSRVDLIATSYEQYF,TGTGCCACCAGCAGAGTGGATCTTATAGCGACCTCCTACGAGCAGTACTTC
TRBV9,TRBJ1-5,-,few,CASSEAGLSNQPQHF,TGTGCCAGCAGCGAAGCTGGGCTGAGCAATCAGCCCCAGCATTTT
TRBV28,TRBJ1-4,TRBD1,-,CASSPSPGQGDEKLFF,TGTGCCAGCAGTCCTTCGCCGGGACAGGGCGATGAAAAACTGTTTTTT
TRBV11-2,TRBJ1-5,TRBD1,-,CASSRGTGPNQPQHF,TGTGCCAGCAGCCGAGGGACAGGCCCAAATCAGCCCCAGCATTTT
TRBV2,TRBJ1-6,TRBD1,-,CASSGGVTGSSPLHF,TGTGCCAGCAGTGGGGGTGTGACAGGGAGTTCACCCCTCCACTTT
TRBV10-3,TRBJ2-6,TRBD1,-,CAIREGQEGSGANVLTF,TGTGCCATCAGGGAGGGACAGGAGGGCTCTGGGGCCAACGTCCTGACTTTC
TRBV7-9,TRBJ1-5,-,-,CASSVNSQPQHF,TGTGCCAGCAGCGTGAACTCCCAGCCCCAGCATTTT
TRBV2,TRBJ1-2,-,-,CASSETGNYGYTF,TGTGCCAGCAGTGAAACAGGGAACTATGGCTACACCTTC
TRBV7-2,TRBJ2-2,TRBD1,-,CASTVGEGTGAVGELFF,TGTGCCAGCACCGTAGGTGAGGGGACAGGGGCGGTCGGGGAGCTGTTTTTT
TRBV5-1,TRBJ1-5,-,many,CASSLNGGFNQPQHF,TGCGCCAGCAGCCTCAACGGGGGGTTCAATCAGCCCCAGCATTTT
TRBV5-1,TRBJ2-3,TRBD2,-,CASSLDLAGNTDTQYF,TGCGCCAGCAGCTTGGATCTAGCGGGGAACACAGATACGCAGTATTTT
TRBV7-9,TRBJ2-7,TRBD2,-,CASSFNPKRGLTYEQYF,TGTGCCAGCAGCTTCAACCCGAAGCGGGGCCTAACCTACGAGCAGTACTTC
TRBV28,TRBJ2-7,-,-,CASSPTQVGGDYEQYF,TGTGCCAGCAGTCCAACCCAGGTGGGAGGAGATTACGAGCAGTACTTC
TRBV16,TRBJ1-3,-,-,CASSQSGGKGNTIYF,TGTGCCAGCAGCCAATCTGGGGGCAAAGGAAACACCATATATTTT
TRBV25-1,TRBJ2-3,TRBD2,-,CASTGLAGRGGTDTQYF,TGTGCCAGCACCGGACTAGCGGGGAGAGGAGGCACAGATACGCAGTATTTT
TRBV19,TRBJ2-3,-,few,CASTIPGHSAGGTDTQYF,TGTGCCAGTACCATCCCCGGACACTCCGCTGGGGGCACAGATACGCAGTATTTT
TRBV5-1,TRBJ2-7,TRBD2,-,CASSSFGLAGGLSYEQYF,TGCGCCAGCAGCTCGTTTGGACTAGCGGGGGGGCTATCCTACGAGCAGTACTTC
TRBV7-2,TRBJ2-2,-,few,CASSRGRDLWLFF,TGTGCCAGCAGCCGGGGACGGGACTTGTGGCTGTTTTTT
TRBV7-7,TRBJ2-7,TRBD1,few,CASSLGQGAAYEQYF,TGTGCTAGCAGCTTAGGACAGGGGGCGGCCTACGAGCAGTACTTC
TRBV5-1,TRBJ2-7,-,-,CASSLGQTQYF,TGCGCCAGCAGCCTAGGACAGACGCAGTACTTC
TRBV18,TRBJ1-5,-,-,CASSPGAGLQPQHF,TGTGCCAGCTCACCGGGCGCGGGACTTCAGCCCCAGCATTTT
TRBV29-1,TRBJ2-7,TRBD2,-,CSVTSGLWEGEQYF,TGCAGCGTTACTAGCGGGCTATGGGAAGGCGAGCAGTACTTC
TRBV14,TRBJ1-1,-,-,CASSKQYTEAFF,TGTGCCAGCAGCAAACAGTACACTGAAGCTTTCTTT
TRBV7-9,TRBJ1-1,-,-,CASSLVPGRNTEAFF,TGTGCCAGCAGCTTAGTCCCGGGGAGGAACACTGAAGCTTTCTTT
TRBV28,TRBJ1-5,TRBD1,-,CASSFSGQGPPQHF,TGTGCCAGCAGTTTCTCGGGACAGGGTCCACCCCAGCATTTT